This T cell receptor (beta chain) emerged from a study of human T cells and chemical hapten exposure. Across the whole study: The cohort included alopecia areata under or over 50% scalp, totalis and universalis.

The time point here: patch test 2, 6 weeks after DPC sensitization. Sample treatment: therapeutic diphenylcyclopropenone sensitization with weekly scalp DPC. Blood collection took place prior to placing each patch test. Suited to DPC and affected by alopecia, the donors ranged from 18 to 70 years old. This clonotype turned up a few times. Authors' analysis steps: Per-sample TCR counts ranged from about 20,000 to 750,000, median roughly 98,000. Via MiXCR, TCRdb re-called the RACE reads, giving one row per CDR3 protein. TCRdb, not the original authors, processed these V and J calls. The table has tens of thousands of distinct CDR3 sequences, 8% to 13% seen once. The CDR3 consists of 16 residues. Trimming removed 2 bases from V and 3 bases from J; junction bases left unmatched: 6. Germline-derived CDR1 and CDR2 are LGHNA and YNFKEQ.

This sample comprised whole blood, obtained in connection with sensitization to the hapten diphenylcyclopropenone (DPC). The source is a man aged 35 to 55 with alopecia areata. Some clones in this sample may be carry-over from other donors' samples. V gene TRBV4-2 combines with J gene TRBJ1-3; 8 nucleotides align to TRBD1. The CDR3 is CASSQPGGAHGNTIYF. The CDR3 nucleotides read TGTGCCAGCAGCCAACCAGGGGGCGCACATGGAAACACCATATATTTT.